This TCR beta chain is drawn from a study of T cells expressing NK-cell markers. One entry per CDR3 protein, without DNA, is what TCRdb gives after re-calling the 5' RACE reads. The table lists over 150,000 distinct CDR3 sequences. The sample was blood T cells: a sorted CD56 or NKG2C T cell subset, CD4+ or CD8+ T cells, or bulk PBMC T cells (not recorded which). The receptor's source is a woman aged 45 to 65 in good health.

CDR3 amino acids: CASSLEAGGNEQFF. The chain links TRBV13 to TRBJ2-1; the TCRdb D gene call, TRBD2, has no DNA to confirm it. The CDR3 runs to 14 residues. The germline V gene has CDR1 PRHDT and CDR2 FYEKMQ (reference sequence).